Listed here are 17 T cell receptor beta chains from one sample, sequenced in a study of cytomegalovirus exposure and HLA in healthy donors (dated by TCRdb to about 2017). The library relied on the immunoSEQ multiplex PCR assay. The multiplex PCR relied on a mix of 60 forward primers for TCR Vbeta segments and 13 reverse primers for TCR Jbeta segments. The table comes from immuneACCESS by way of TCRdb, which keeps in-frame sequences with V and J called. Part of the clones is missing from these tables; in studies checked, under half for an unresolved V gene and the rest for unknown reasons. In this sample the table shows approximately 190,000 clones, more than 75% of which occur a single time. Together, the top ten hold 2.6% of the sample. The sample comprised PBMCs. The receptors were gathered from a woman in her 50s in good health and CMV-seropositive.

This CDR3 is CASSYRGYTDTQYF. The CDR3 nucleotides are TGTGCCAGCAGTTACAGGGGGTACACAGATACGCAGTATTTT. The chain employs TRBV6-5 and TRBJ2-3; TRBD1 is a possible D gene (6 bases). The CDR3 has 14 residues. Looked up from germline, CDR1 is MNHEY and CDR2 is SVGAGI. The V gene lost 2 bases and the J gene lost 2 bases, with 8 bases spanning the gap.

V usage is TRBV6-1 and J usage is TRBJ2-7; 12 positions match TRBD2. The ends lost 8 bases at V and 4 bases at J; junction bases unmatched: 9. CDR1 is MNHNS, CDR2 SASEGT, per germline. The CDR3 runs to 15 residues. This CDR3 is CASRTGTSGLYEQYF. DNA for the CDR3: TGTGCCAGCCGAACGGGGACTAGCGGGTTGTACGAGCAGTACTTC.

This clone was seen more than once but under ten times. The chain uses TRBV6-1 and TRBJ1-3; TRBD1 matches 7 bases. V shed 6 bases and J 9 bases; nucleotides not matched to a gene: 11. The CDR3 is 14 residues long. In germline, CDR1 is MNHNS, CDR2 SASEGT. The CDR3 DNA follows: TGTGCCAGCAGCGCAGGGACAGCCCCAGGCACCATATATTTT. Amino acids: CASSAGTAPGTIYF.

There are a few counts of this clone. The V call is TRBV7-8, the J call TRBJ2-5; D is perhaps TRBD2 (6 bases). Germline V gene data show CDR1 as SGHVS and CDR2 as FQNEAQ. Trimming pared 6 bases from V and 4 bases from J, leaving 21 bases between. The CDR3 is made up of 16 amino acids. CDR3 protein: CASSLTGRGTRETQYF. In DNA form, the CDR3 reads TGTGCCAGCAGTTTAACAGGTCGCGGGACGCGAGAGACCCAGTACTTC.

The chain recombines TRBV5-1 with TRBJ2-7; TRBD1 matches at 9 bases. The CDR3 runs 13 residues. Losses at the gene ends were 0 bases for V and 12 bases for J; bases not matched to a gene: 7. The germline CDR1 and CDR2 sequences are SGHRS and YFSETQ. CDR3 amino acids: CASSLDRGQGTYF. In DNA, the CDR3 is TGCGCCAGCAGCTTGGACAGGGGGCAGGGGACGTACTTC.

This rearrangement joins TRBV5-3 to TRBJ1-6, with D possibly matching TRBD1 (6 bases). TRBV5-3 has ORF status, its function being uncertain. V shed 4 bases and J shed 0 bases, with 17 bases lying between them. CDR3 length: 18 amino acids. Here the CDR3 DNA reads TGTGCCAGAAGCCCCCTAACAGGGACGAGCTCCTATAATTCACCCCTCCACTTT. This translates into CARSPLTGTSSYNSPLHF.

The CDR3 DNA sequence: TGTGCCAGCAGACCTACCGGGACAGCTTACAATGAGCAGTTCTTC. Its protein product is CASRPTGTAYNEQFF. The gene calls are TRBV5-4 and TRBJ2-1; 7 nucleotides align to TRBD1. This CDR3 comprises 15 residues. Germline values: CDR1 SGHNT, CDR2 YYREEE (reference sequence). The junction had 9 bases not matched to a gene; V was cut back by 5 bases and J by 4 bases. The complete variable domain, with remaining parts taken from reference TRBV5-4 and TRBJ2-1, reads ETGVTQSPTHLIKTRGQQVTLRCSSQSGHNTVSWYQQALGQGPQFIFQYYREEENGRGNFPPRFSGLQFPNYSSELNVNALELDDSALYLCASRPTGTAYNEQFFGPGTRLTVL.

The V call is TRBV7-9, the J call TRBJ1-4, with TRBD1 identical over 7 bases. Germline CDR1 reads SEHNR; CDR2 reads FQNEAQ (reference sequence). CDR3 size: 15 residues. J lost 4 bases, V lost 5 bases, and 7 bases had no gene match. The DNA of the CDR3 is TGTGCCAGCAGCCCCCGGACAGGCCTTAATGAAAAACTGTTTTTT. It translates to CASSPRTGLNEKLFF.

The J gene is TRBJ2-2, the V gene TRBV6-5; 10 bases map to TRBD2. This CDR3 has 14 amino acids. Germline values: CDR1 MNHEY, CDR2 SVGAGI. The junction had 3 bases not matched to a gene; V was cut back by 6 bases and J by 5 bases. The CDR3: CASSVGLATGELFF. DNA for the CDR3: TGTGCCAGCAGCGTGGGACTAGCGACCGGGGAGCTGTTTTTT.

V usage is TRBV14 and J usage is TRBJ2-7; D gene uncertain. CDR1 is SGHDN and CDR2 is FVKESK in the germline V gene. This CDR3 region has 14 residues. V lost 1 base and J lost 0, with 7 bases in between. This CDR3 is CASSQGRFSYEQYF. The CDR3 DNA sequence: TGTGCCAGCAGCCAAGGGCGGTTCTCCTACGAGCAGTACTTC.

CDR3 amino acids: CASSRALAGGAKNIQYF. The CDR3 DNA sequence: TGCGCCAGCAGCCGGGCACTAGCGGGGGGAGCCAAAAACATTCAGTACTTC. The rearrangement links TRBV5-1 to TRBJ2-4; TRBD2 agrees at 12 bases. This CDR3 is 17 amino acids long. Germline CDR1 SGHRS, CDR2 YFSETQ. The trim removed 4 bases at V and 0 bases at J, leaving 5 bases unmatched.

As to this clone: This CDR3 is also generated by other DNA sequences in the sample. The chain employs TRBV29-1 and TRBJ1-5, with D possibly being TRBD1 (5 bases). Per the germline V gene, CDR1 is SQVTM and CDR2 is ANQGSEA. Trimming removed 5 bases from V and 5 bases from J, with 10 bases in between. This CDR3 spans 12 amino acids. As DNA, the CDR3 is TGCAGCGTTCGGCAGGGTGATCAGCCCCAGCATTTT. It yields the protein CSVRQGDQPQHF.

The chain carries TRBV10-3 and TRBJ2-3; the D gene is possibly TRBD2 (5 bases). Germline V gene sequence: CDR1 ENHRY, CDR2 SYGVKD. The V and J ends lost 4 bases and 1 base respectively, with 18 bases between them. The CDR3 runs 17 residues. CDR3 in DNA: TGTGCCATCAGTGGGAGTCTGGGAGTATCGCGCACAGATACGCAGTATTTT. This translates into CAISGSLGVSRTDTQYF.

This clone is a singleton in its sample. The chain links TRBV5-6 to TRBJ1-5, with D maybe TRBD1 (5 bases). The length of the CDR3 is 16 residues. Trimming took off 1 base at V and 0 bases at J, with 11 bases between the two ends. From germline, CDR1 is SGHDT and CDR2 YYEEEE. CDR3 loop: CASSLIGGSSNQPQHF. CDR3 in DNA: TGTGCCAGCAGCTTGATTGGGGGGAGTAGCAATCAGCCCCAGCATTTT.

The chain carries TRBV11-2 and TRBJ1-2; tentatively, D is TRBD1 (6 bases). In germline, CDR1 is SGHAT, CDR2 FQNNGV. With 1 base removed from V and 5 bases from J, the gap between germline ends came to 11 bases. There are 14 residues in the CDR3. The CDR3 coding sequence is TGTGCCAGCAGCTTAGCAGGGGATTTTTATGGCTACACCTTC. Residues: CASSLAGDFYGYTF.

The chain uses TRBV12-5 and TRBJ1-1; D is uncertain. Germline CDR1 is LGHNT and CDR2 is FRNRAP. The CDR3 contains 14 residues. Trimming removed 4 bases at V and 4 bases at J, with 13 bases between. CDR3 region: CASGSSLRGTEAFF. CDR3 nucleotides: TGTGCTAGTGGTTCCTCCCTGCGGGGCACTGAAGCTTTCTTT.

CDR3 DNA sequence: TGTGCCTGGAGTGTAAGGGTAGCGGGGGGGGGAGATACGCAGTATTTT. This encodes CAWSVRVAGGGDTQYF. The J gene is TRBJ2-3, the V gene TRBV30, with 11 bases matching TRBD2. Germline V gives CDR1 GTSNPN, CDR2 SVGIG (reference sequence). This CDR3 spans 16 amino acids. The junction had 7 bases not matched to a gene; V was cut back by 0 bases and J by 5 bases.